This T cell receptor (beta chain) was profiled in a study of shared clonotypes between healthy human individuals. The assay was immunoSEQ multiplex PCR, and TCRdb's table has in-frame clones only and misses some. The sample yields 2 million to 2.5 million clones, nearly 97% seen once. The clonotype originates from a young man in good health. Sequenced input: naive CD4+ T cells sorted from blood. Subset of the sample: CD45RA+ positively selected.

CDR3 in amino acids: CASSASEGISPLHF. The DNA of the CDR3 is TGCGCCAGCAGCGCATCAGAAGGGATTTCACCCCTCCACTTT. V is TRBV5-1 and J is TRBJ1-6, with D uncertain. V was pared by 4 bases and J by 9 bases, with 14 bases between. The germline V gene has CDR1 SGHRS and CDR2 YFSETQ. The CDR3 sequence is 14 residues long.